This T cell receptor beta chain was found in a study of blood T cell repertoires in COVID-19. CDR1 LNHDA and CDR2 SQIVND come from the germline V gene (reference sequence). The CDR3 sequence is 14 residues long. V gave up 4 bases and J gave up 1 base, with 10 bases separating them. Data came from immunoSEQ multiplex PCR; TCRdb stores just in-frame clones and leaves some out. The table records some 240,000 clones, around 83% of them present only once. The clonotype originates from a woman aged 55-69 years with active or convalescent COVID-19. Sequenced sample: peripheral blood. The V and J genes are TRBV19 and TRBJ1-1; tentatively, D is TRBD1 (6 bases). The chain's CDR3 is CASSRGQPNTEAFF. The CDR3, as DNA: TGTGCCAGTAGTAGGGGGCAGCCGAACACTGAAGCTTTCTTT.